This T cell receptor (beta chain) was sequenced in a study of metastatic and nonmetastatic thyroid tumors (TCRdb year 2020). Study-wide context: Repertoires from peripheral blood and from tumor or nodule tissue samples of malignant and benign thyroid patients were compared. Results the study describes overall, beyond this receptor: In both blood and tumor samples, malignant tumors were reported to have significantly higher TCR beta diversity than benign nodules.

No treatment had been received by any patient before thyroid surgery. The study retrospectively analysed patient clinical samples collected from about 2012 to 2019 using T-cell receptor beta sequencing. Comment on this clone: The antigen this receptor binds is unknown. The record has no base qualities; no much larger clone is one base away.

The germline V gene supplies CDR1 SGHRS and CDR2 YFSETQ. The CDR3 sequence holds 15 residues, the cysteine and phenylalanine included. Only CDR3 DNA remains: 45 bases, in frame from the first base. V ends up 2 bases short and J 1 base short, with an unmatched junction base count of 5. The protocol used for the library was PCR. Sequencing used an Illumina HiSeq 4000. High-throughput sequencing was used to profile the TCR beta-chain CDR3 region of every patient. On the study's bioinformatics: CDR3 differences across clinicopathological groups were used to build a classifier for discriminating distant-metastatic papillary thyroid cancer patients. The Shannon index was used to measure repertoire diversity, and the Morisita-Horn index was used to measure how similar tumor and blood repertoires were. TCRdb passed the public sequencing reads through fastp at Q25 and MiXCR, retaining productive beta sequences. The V and J calls reflect TCRdb's pipeline rather than the authors' work. The sample table shows about 46,000 clones, and roughly a quarter are seen once. Of the sample, over 3% is held by the ten largest clones.

This sequence uses TRBV5-1 and TRBJ1-1; 7 bases in the junction line up with TRBD1. The TCR comes from a male donor with papillary thyroid cancer or a benign thyroid nodule (not recorded which). Some clones in this sample may be carry-over from other donors' samples. The source material was blood. The CDR3 here reads CASSLQGFKNTEAFF. In nucleotide form, the sequence is TGCGCCAGCAGCTTACAGGGGTTTAAGAACACTGAAGCTTTCTTT.